The T cell receptor beta chain under discussion was sequenced for a study of cytomegalovirus exposure and HLA in healthy donors. A word on this clone: Its target is not known.

In the PCR, 60 Vbeta and 13 Jbeta primers were used. Authors' processing steps: Some 11 million of the about 80 million unique TCR beta chains counted in a later analysis were shared. The repertoire was sequenced with immunoSEQ multiplex PCR; TCRdb's copy has only in-frame clones and lacks some. V and J calls and clone size are given by that table; D and trimming were obtained from the DNA. The sample consists of about 96,000 clones, around 64% of them appearing once. Points from the study as a whole: Among TCR beta chains of equal frequency, HLA-associated ones were more clonally expanded in a later analysis. Further analysis was carried out later, and it showed several of the most significant clusters appearing linked to common viral pathogens.

This TCR was recovered from a man aged 60 to 75 in good health and CMV-seronegative. Sequencing was done on a sample of PBMCs.

CDR3 protein: CASSLGQGTYEQYF. The CDR3 bases are TGTGCCAGCAGCCTGGGACAGGGGACCTACGAGCAGTACTTC. This chain links TRBV7-9 with TRBJ2-7; 10 bases map to TRBD1. This CDR3 comprises 14 residues. The V gene's germline CDR1 is SEHNR and CDR2 FQNEAQ (reference sequence). The ends lost 5 bases at V and 2 bases at J; junction bases unmatched: 3.